The rows below give T cell receptor beta chains drawn from one sample of a study of T cell responses to AZD1222 COVID-19 vaccine. Profiling relied on immunoSEQ multiplex PCR, and the TCRdb table lists in-frame clones only, not all of them. The data contain under 200,000 clones, 90% to 95% of them singletons. The sequenced sample was peripheral blood, obtained 28 days after the second AZD1222 dose. The receptor set was obtained from an adult who received the AZD1222 COVID-19 vaccine. The CDR3 runs from the conserved cysteine through the conserved F or W. D genes are given only for firm matches.

>16|.|TRBJ1-2|TRBV2
CASTPWTAVTNYGYTF
TGTGCCAGCACCCCTTGGACGGCGGTTACTAACTATGGCTACACCTTC
>14|.|TRBJ2-2|TRBV7-9
CASVYEYNTGELFF
TGTGCCAGCGTCTACGAGTATAACACCGGGGAGCTGTTTTTT
>14|.|TRBJ2-2|TRBV7-2
CASSSGSATGELFF
TGTGCCAGCAGTTCAGGGTCCGCCACCGGGGAGCTGTTTTTT
>11|.|TRBJ2-5|TRBV3-1/TRBV3-2
CASSSLETQYF
TGTGCCAGCAGCTCTTTGGAGACCCAGTACTTC
>14|TRBD1|TRBJ1-1|TRBV6-1
CASSEVGTGAEAFF
TGTGCCAGCAGTGAGGTGGGGACAGGGGCTGAAGCTTTCTTT
>13|.|TRBJ1-1|TRBV28
CASSFGQHTEAFF
TGTGCCAGCAGTTTCGGACAGCACACTGAAGCTTTCTTT
>17|TRBD1|TRBJ1-5|TRBV4-1
CASSQDRDSGRNQPQHF
TGCGCCAGCAGCCAAGATAGGGACAGTGGTCGGAATCAGCCCCAGCATTTT
>11|.|TRBJ1-1|TRBV20-1
CSATAGVGAFF
TGCAGTGCTACAGCAGGGGTAGGGGCTTTCTTT
>16|TRBD1|TRBJ1-5|TRBV9
CASSFRTGSGNQPQHF
TGTGCCAGCAGCTTTCGGACAGGGAGCGGCAATCAGCCCCAGCATTTT
>14|.|TRBJ1-5|TRBV7-2
CASSLEGGSQPQHF
TGTGCCAGCAGCTTAGAGGGGGGGAGTCAGCCCCAGCATTTT
>15|.|TRBJ1-1|TRBV5-4
CASSLPGAGNTEAFF
TGTGCCAGCAGCTTGCCAGGGGCGGGGAACACTGAAGCTTTCTTT
>14|TRBD1|TRBJ2-1|TRBV5-1
CASSPDRAYNEQFF
TGCGCCAGCAGCCCGGACAGGGCCTACAATGAGCAGTTCTTC
>13|.|TRBJ2-7|TRBV11-2
CASSLNPSYEQYF
TGTGCCAGCAGCTTAAACCCCTCGTACGAGCAGTACTTC
>15|TRBD1|TRBJ1-1|TRBV11-1
CASSFPDRGRTEAFF
TGTGCCAGCAGCTTCCCCGACAGGGGAAGGACTGAAGCTTTCTTT
>15|.|TRBJ1-6|TRBV9
CASSVEPTGNSPLHF
TGTGCCAGCAGCGTAGAACCTACAGGGAATTCACCCCTCCACTTT
>13|TRBD1|TRBJ2-3|TRBV7-2
CASSLNQGAPQNF
TGTGCCAGCAGCTTGAATCAGGGGGCCCCCCAGAATTTT
>11|.|TRBJ1-4|TRBV28
CASNFNEKLFF
TGTGCCAGCAACTTTAATGAAAAACTGTTTTTT
>14|.|TRBJ1-1|TRBV5-6
CASSFETERVEAFF
TGTGCCAGCAGCTTCGAGACAGAGAGGGTGGAAGCTTTCTTT
>15|.|TRBJ2-2|TRBV14
CASSQVSGNTGELFF
TGTGCCAGCAGCCAAGTTAGCGGGAACACCGGGGAGCTGTTTTTT
>15|.|TRBJ2-7|TRBV4-2
CASSQGKGRAYEQYF
TGTGCCAGCAGCCAGGGGAAGGGAAGGGCCTACGAGCAGTACTTC
>13|.|TRBJ1-5|TRBV5-1
CASSLEGTQPQHF
TGCGCCAGCAGCTTGGAGGGTACCCAGCCCCAGCATTTT
>14|TRBD1|TRBJ2-7|TRBV6-5
CASTLPGTGGEQYF
TGTGCCAGCACCCTTCCCGGGACAGGGGGCGAGCAGTACTTC
>16|TRBD2|TRBJ2-5|TRBV5-4
CASLSFPLAGEETQYF
TGTGCCAGTCTAAGCTTCCCACTAGCGGGGGAAGAGACCCAGTACTTC
>15|.|TRBJ1-4|TRBV19
CASSITGGPNEKLFF
TGTGCCAGTAGTATCACCGGGGGCCCTAATGAAAAACTGTTTTTT
>15|.|TRBJ1-3|TRBV28
CARRRGGVTGNTIYF
TGTGCCCGCCGCCGGGGGGGGGTGACCGGAAACACCATATATTTT
>16|TRBD2|TRBJ2-5|TRBV28
CASSFRAGFGVETQYF
TGTGCCAGCAGTTTTCGAGCGGGATTTGGAGTAGAGACCCAGTACTTC